Presented here are 28 T cell receptor beta chains from one specimen sequenced in a study of T-cell reconstitution after alpha-beta-depleted transplantation in children. This sample's TCRbeta library carried unique molecular identifier barcodes. TCRdb used MiXCR to reprocess the PCR reads, holding one entry per CDR3 protein. Among about 190,000 distinct CDR3 sequences listed, roughly 6.8% were seen once. The sample here was PBMCs from the stem cell graft donor, taken from the stem cell graft. The origin of the receptors is a human donor who donated a stem cell graft to a child with Wiskott-Aldrich syndrome.

The rearrangement links TRBV20-1 to TRBJ1-2; no reliable D call. Trimming took 3 bases from V and 0 from J, leaving 14 bases between them. In germline, CDR1 is DFQATT, CDR2 SNEGSKA (reference sequence). This CDR3 has 15 amino acids. As DNA, the CDR3 is TGCAGTGCTAGCGGTGGGGATGGATCTAACTATGGCTACACCTTC. This gives the protein CSASGGDGSNYGYTF.

This clonotype was counted only a few times. The chain combines TRBV12-5 with TRBJ2-1, with TRBD1 as a possible D gene (6 bases). V lost 3 bases, J lost 8 bases, and 17 bases lay in between. CDR1 LGHNT and CDR2 FRNRAP come from the germline V gene. The CDR3 loop spans 15 amino acids. CDR3 protein: CASGFDRKVGDEQFF. The CDR3 nucleotides are TGTGCTAGTGGTTTCGACAGGAAGGTTGGAGATGAGCAGTTCTTC. The full variable domain, rest sourced from reference TRBV12-5 and TRBJ2-1, is DARVTQTPRHKVTEMGQEVTMRCQPILGHNTVFWYRQTMMQGLELLAYFRNRAPLDDSGMPKDRFSAEMPDATLATLKIQPSEPRDSAVYFCASGFDRKVGDEQFFGPGTRLTVL.

This clonotype was seen a handful of times. The chain couples TRBV5-1 to TRBJ2-1; D is uncertain. Trimming shortened V by 0 bases and J by 1 base, and 14 bases separated the two germline ends. The CDR3 extends over 17 amino acids. Germline V CDR1 and CDR2: SGHRS, YFSETQ. CDR3 sequence reads: CASSLGGTVNSYNEQFF. CDR3 DNA sequence: TGCGCCAGCAGCTTGGGTGGAACCGTAAATTCCTACAATGAGCAGTTCTTC.

This clonotype was counted at least ten times. The genes are TRBV20-1 and TRBJ1-2; 7 bases match TRBD1. Germline lookup yields CDR1 DFQATT and CDR2 SNEGSKA (reference sequence). The CDR3 extends over 12 amino acids. The junction had 6 bases not matched to a gene; V was cut back by 7 bases and J by 4 bases. The CDR3 reads CSVMTGIYGYTF. The CDR3 DNA reads as TGCAGTGTTATGACAGGGATCTATGGCTACACCTTC.

This clonotype was observed at least ten times. At one boundary the junction diverges from the germline segment, which might be a read error. This chain links TRBV20-1 with TRBJ2-3, with a possible D match to TRBD2 (6 bases). Germline lookup yields CDR1 DFQATT and CDR2 SNEGSKA (reference sequence). The CDR3 runs to 13 residues. This CDR3 is CSARGRPSDTQYF. In nucleotides, the CDR3 is TGCAGTGCCAGAGGGAGGCCTTCAGATACGCAGTATTTT.

This clonotype was counted ten times or more. The chain has TRBV12-3 or TRBV12-4 and TRBJ2-5, with TRBD1 as a possible D gene (5 bases). The CDR3 contains 16 residues. Trimming left V 5 bases short and J 2 bases short, with 18 bases between. The chain's CDR3 is CASSLLIDRRQETQYF. In nucleotides, the CDR3 is TGTGCCAGCAGTCTGCTCATTGACAGACGACAAGAGACCCAGTACTTC.

This clonotype was seen repeatedly, ten times or more. The rearrangement links TRBV20-1 to TRBJ2-7; weak D call: TRBD2 (6 bases). Germline V gene data show CDR1 as DFQATT and CDR2 as SNEGSKA (reference sequence). The CDR3 has 11 amino acids. Trimming took 6 bases from V and 5 from J, leaving 11 bases between them. CDR3 amino acids: CSAPGLDEQYF. The CDR3 coding sequence is TGCAGTGCGCCGGGACTGGACGAGCAGTACTTC.

A few counts support this clonotype. This chain uses TRBV3-1 with TRBJ1-1; no clear D gene. Germline V CDR1 and CDR2: LGHDT, YNNKEL (reference sequence). Trimming removed 3 bases from V and 1 base from J, with 9 bases in between. The CDR3 covers 14 residues. Here the CDR3 reads CASSHLASNTEAFF. CDR3 DNA sequence: TGTGCCAGCAGCCATCTGGCCTCGAACACTGAAGCTTTCTTT.

This clonotype was observed a handful of times. J is TRBJ1-1 and V is TRBV5-1; TRBD1 matches at 9 bases. Germline CDR1 SGHRS, CDR2 YFSETQ. V lost 4 bases to trimming and J lost 4 bases; unmatched junction nucleotides: 11. There are 16 residues in the CDR3. The CDR3 DNA reads TGCGCCAGCAGCCCGGACAGGGGACTCGGGAGCACTGAAGCTTTCTTT. Translated: CASSPDRGLGSTEAFF. The full variable domain, completed using reference TRBV5-1 and TRBJ1-1, is KAGVTQTPRYLIKTRGQQVTLSCSPISGHRSVSWYQQTPGQGLQFLFEYFSETQRNKGNFPGRFSGRQFSNSRSEMNVSTLELGDSALYLCASSPDRGLGSTEAFFGQGTRLTVV.

This clonotype came up many times. The rearrangement uses TRBV20-1 and TRBJ1-1; 7 bases map to TRBD1. The CDR3 sequence is 16 residues long. Germline-derived CDR1 and CDR2 are DFQATT and SNEGSKA (reference sequence). Trimming removed 3 bases from V and 0 bases from J; junction bases left unmatched: 10. In DNA form, the CDR3 reads TGCAGTGCTAGTGCGGAGGGGGCCCCCATGAACACTGAAGCTTTCTTT. It specifies CSASAEGAPMNTEAFF.

V is TRBV6-2 or TRBV6-3 and J is TRBJ2-2, with D possibly matching TRBD2 (5 bases). Germline CDR1 MNHEY, CDR2 SVGEGT. The length of the CDR3 is 14 residues. The ends were cut back, 5 bases at V and 6 bases at J, with 13 bases in the middle. The CDR3 sequence: CASSGGRSPGELFF. In DNA form, the CDR3 reads TGTGCCAGCAGTGGAGGACGGTCCCCCGGGGAGCTGTTTTTT.

There are a few counts of this clonotype. This sequence joins TRBV18 and TRBJ2-7, with 10 bases identical to TRBD1. The CDR3 is 16 residues long. Trimming removed 3 bases from V and 2 bases from J; junction bases left unmatched: 7. From germline, CDR1 is KGHSH and CDR2 LQKENI. CDR3: CASSPSRQGATYEQYF. The CDR3 nucleotides are TGTGCCAGCTCACCTAGTCGACAGGGGGCTACCTACGAGCAGTACTTC.

This clonotype was detected only a few times. At one end the junction does not follow the germline gene, possibly because of a read error. The chain employs TRBV7-2 and TRBJ1-2, with TRBD1 matching over 7 bases. Germline CDR1 is SGHTA and CDR2 is FQGNSA. The CDR3 runs to 13 residues. CDR3 bases: TGTGCCAGCAGCTTTTACAGGGGATATGGCTACACTTTC. Encoded protein: CASSFYRGYGYTF.

This clonotype was counted between two and nine times. The chain uses TRBV6-1 and TRBJ2-7; TRBD1 aligns across 8 bases. Germline V lookup: CDR1 MNHNS, CDR2 SASEGT. V lost 6 bases to trimming and J lost 5 bases; unmatched junction nucleotides: 6. This CDR3 is 13 amino acids long. The CDR3 loop is CASRSDRDHEQYF. DNA for the CDR3: TGTGCCAGCAGGTCGGACAGGGACCACGAGCAGTACTTC.

This clonotype was seen repeatedly, ten times or more. This chain links TRBV20-1 with TRBJ2-3, with TRBD2 matching over 8 bases. Per germline, CDR1 DFQATT and CDR2 SNEGSKA (reference sequence). CDR3 length equals 16 residues. Losses at the gene ends were 0 bases for V and 4 bases for J; bases not matched to a gene: 9. CDR3 loop: CSARDRRGGGPDTQYF. The CDR3 DNA is TGCAGTGCTAGAGACCGTCGGGGGGGAGGCCCAGATACGCAGTATTTT.

This clonotype was picked up a small number of times. V and J are TRBV14 and TRBJ2-7; no clear D. The CDR3 is made up of 12 amino acids. Between the trimmed V and J ends, which lost 1 base and 4 bases, there was a span of 5 bases. CDR1 SGHDN and CDR2 FVKESK come from the germline V gene. The CDR3 spells CASSQVKYEQYF. CDR3 coding DNA: TGTGCCAGCAGCCAAGTCAAGTACGAGCAGTACTTC. The complete variable domain, with remaining parts taken from reference TRBV14 and TRBJ2-7, reads EAGVTQFPSHSVIEKGQTVTLRCDPISGHDNLYWYRRVMGKEIKFLLHFVKESKQDESGMPNNRFLAERTGGTYSTLKVQPAELEDSGVYFCASSQVKYEQYFGPGTRLTVT.

This clonotype was picked up many times. V gene TRBV12-3 or TRBV12-4 combines with J gene TRBJ1-5; 10 nucleotides agree with TRBD1. J gave up 4 bases and V 5 bases, and 5 bases lay outside the gene matches. The CDR3 totals 15 residues. The CDR3 nucleotides are TGTGCCAGCAGTCCGGGGGACAGGGGAAATCAGCCCCAGCATTTT. This encodes CASSPGDRGNQPQHF.

This clonotype was observed at least ten times. V and J are TRBV27 and TRBJ1-2, with 7 positions matching TRBD1. Germline V lookup: CDR1 MNHEY, CDR2 SMNVEV (reference sequence). CDR3 size: 15 residues. Losses at the gene ends were 5 bases for V and 1 base for J; bases not matched to a gene: 7. The CDR3 sequence: CASSPLGQYNYGYTF. The CDR3 region has the DNA TGTGCCAGCAGTCCACTGGGACAGTATAACTATGGCTACACCTTC.

This clonotype was detected many times. This chain links TRBV6-2 or TRBV6-3 with TRBJ2-1; D ambiguous. Trimming took off 6 bases at V and 8 bases at J, with 8 bases between the two ends. CDR1 is MNHEY and CDR2 is SVGEGT in the germline V gene. This CDR3 has 11 residues. This chain's CDR3 is CASRTIDEQFF. For the CDR3, the DNA is TGTGCCAGCAGGACGATAGATGAGCAGTTCTTC.

This clonotype was observed many times. This rearrangement joins TRBV5-1 to TRBJ1-5; the D gene is possibly TRBD1 (5 bases). The CDR3 sequence is 15 residues long. CDR1 and CDR2 from the germline V gene are SGHRS and YFSETQ. Trimming cost V 4 bases and J 0 bases, with 11 bases left between them. CDR3 amino acids: CASSIGTYSNQPQHF. In nucleotides, the CDR3 is TGCGCCAGCAGCATCGGGACCTATAGCAATCAGCCCCAGCATTTT. The whole variable domain, filled in from reference TRBV5-1 and TRBJ1-5, reads KAGVTQTPRYLIKTRGQQVTLSCSPISGHRSVSWYQQTPGQGLQFLFEYFSETQRNKGNFPGRFSGRQFSNSRSEMNVSTLELGDSALYLCASSIGTYSNQPQHFGDGTRLSIL.

V gene TRBV5-1 combines with J gene TRBJ2-7; 8 bases are a match to TRBD2. The J segment lost 4 bases and the V segment lost 0 bases, leaving 6 bases of the junction unmatched. Germline loops: CDR1 SGHRS, CDR2 YFSETQ. CDR3 length: 15 amino acids. CDR3: CASSLDSGETYEQYF. CDR3 DNA sequence: TGCGCCAGCAGCTTGGATAGCGGGGAGACTTACGAGCAGTACTTC.

This clonotype was counted many times. The chain couples TRBV7-2 to TRBJ2-5; 14 positions match TRBD2. Germline-derived CDR1 and CDR2 are SGHTA and FQGNSA. This CDR3 is 14 amino acids long. The V segment lost 9 bases and the J segment 5 bases; nucleotides outside the gene matches: 5. The CDR3 is CASRLAGGDETQYF. CDR3 nucleotides: TGTGCCAGTAGACTAGCGGGGGGGGATGAGACCCAGTACTTC.

This clonotype was picked up many times. This chain links TRBV12-3 or TRBV12-4 with TRBJ1-2, with unresolved D. The V end was cut by 7 bases, the J end by 2 bases, with 14 bases between. The CDR3 loop spans 14 amino acids. CDR3 bases: TGTGCCAGCAAAACAGACCCCGCCAACTATGGCTACACCTTC. Amino acids: CASKTDPANYGYTF.

There are many counts of this clonotype. The chain employs TRBV20-1 and TRBJ2-1; 11 bases map to TRBD2. In germline, CDR1 is DFQATT, CDR2 SNEGSKA (reference sequence). The CDR3 totals 18 residues. J lost 7 bases, V lost 0 bases, and 14 bases had no gene match. CDR3 sequence reads: CSARDPLAGGYSGNEQFF. The CDR3 region has the DNA TGCAGTGCTAGAGATCCTCTAGCGGGGGGTTATTCAGGGAATGAGCAGTTCTTC.

The rearrangement links TRBV11-2 to TRBJ2-3; D is undetermined. The CDR3 is 18 residues long. Looked up from germline, CDR1 is SGHAT and CDR2 is FQNNGV. V lost 5 bases to trimming and J lost 3 bases, with 24 bases between them. The CDR3 DNA reads as TGTGCCAGCAGCCAAGACCCCCGACCCAGGAGCCTGACAGATACGCAGTATTTT. It is translated as CASSQDPRPRSLTDTQYF.

This clonotype showed up many times. This rearrangement joins TRBV20-1 to TRBJ1-5; 9 positions match TRBD1. Germline values: CDR1 DFQATT, CDR2 SNEGSKA (reference sequence). The CDR3 loop spans 12 amino acids. With 5 bases clipped from V and 5 bases from J, the junction kept 1 base outside the gene matches. Here the CDR3 reads CSARTGDQPQHF. The DNA for the CDR3 is TGCAGTGCTCGGACAGGGGATCAGCCCCAGCATTTT.

This clonotype was detected a few times. The chain carries TRBV7-2 and TRBJ2-3; D unresolved. Trimming pared 4 bases from V and 9 bases from J, leaving 11 bases between. CDR3 length: 12 residues. Germline V CDR1 and CDR2: SGHTA, FQGNSA. The CDR3 coding sequence is TGTGCCAGCAGCTCCCAAGGGTTAACGCAGTATTTT. This codes for CASSSQGLTQYF.

This clonotype was counted a few times. The genes are TRBV28 and TRBJ1-4, with D uncertain. This CDR3 comprises 13 residues. Germline V gene sequence: CDR1 MDHEN, CDR2 SYDVKM. V lost 2 bases and J lost 7, with 8 bases in between. The CDR3 region has the DNA TGTGCCAGCAGTTTAAGGCCCCCTGAAAAACTGTTTTTT. Residues: CASSLRPPEKLFF.